This entry lists 2 T cell receptor beta chains sequenced from one sample in a study of blood T cell repertoires in COVID-19. This table comes from immunoSEQ multiplex PCR, and its TCRdb copy is limited to in-frame clones, with some not included. Of hundreds of thousands of clones detected, about four fifths appear once; the ten largest clones hold roughly 3.5%. Sequencing used PBMCs or T cells enriched from blood (not recorded which). The receptor source for this set is a woman aged 60-70 years who had recovered from COVID-19.

The V call is TRBV29-1, the J call TRBJ2-1; 7 bases are a match to TRBD2. The CDR3 consists of 13 residues. With 7 bases clipped from V and 9 bases from J, the junction kept 12 bases outside the gene matches. Germline V gives CDR1 SQVTM, CDR2 ANQGSEA. The CDR3 here is CSGGSGALSEQFF. CDR3 in DNA: TGCAGCGGGGGGAGCGGGGCGCTGAGTGAGCAGTTCTTC.

V usage is TRBV2 and J usage is TRBJ1-1, with D perhaps TRBD1 (5 bases). Germline V gene lookup returns CDR1 SNHLY and CDR2 FYNNEI. V lost 2 bases and J lost 1, with 11 bases in between. The CDR3 spans 15 residues. The CDR3 spells CASSERRQGNTEAFF. In DNA, the CDR3 is TGTGCCAGCAGTGAAAGGCGGCAGGGGAACACTGAAGCTTTCTTT.